The 21 T cell receptor beta chains presented below share a single source sample, sequenced in a study of cytomegalovirus exposure and HLA in healthy donors. The PCR used 60 Vbeta and 13 Jbeta primers. Using immunoSEQ multiplex PCR, the repertoire was profiled, and TCRdb retains in-frame clones only, with some absent. The sample consists of some 140,000 clones, 70% to 80% of them appearing once. The sample consisted of PBMCs. These receptors originate from a man younger than 40 in good health and CMV-seropositive.

The gene calls are TRBV6-1 and TRBJ2-6; tentative D call: TRBD2 (5 bases). V dropped 8 bases and J dropped 0 bases, with 11 bases sitting between them. There are 15 residues in the CDR3. Germline loops: CDR1 MNHNS, CDR2 SASEGT. In DNA form, the CDR3 reads TGTGCCAGCGCCAAGGACTCCTCTGGGGCCAACGTCCTGACTTTC. Protein: CASAKDSSGANVLTF.

The chain is built from TRBV7-6 and TRBJ2-7; no firm D call. This CDR3 contains 14 residues. Germline values: CDR1 SGHVS, CDR2 FNYEAQ. V lost 1 base, J lost 3 bases, and 10 bases lay in between. As DNA, the CDR3 is TGTGCCAGCAGCTTAGGTGGTTACGGCTACGAGCAGTACTTC. Amino acid sequence: CASSLGGYGYEQYF.

This clone was seen at least ten times. The genes are TRBV7-9 and TRBJ2-2, with 9 bases identical to TRBD1. The germline V gene encodes CDR1 SEHNR and CDR2 FQNEAQ (reference sequence). The CDR3 is made up of 15 amino acids. With V trimmed by 6 bases and J by 7 bases, 9 bases remained unmatched. CDR3 protein: CASRPGQGGVGELFF. The CDR3 region has the DNA TGTGCCAGCAGGCCGGGACAGGGAGGCGTCGGGGAGCTGTTTTTT.

This chain connects TRBV7-9 to TRBJ2-5, with D possibly TRBD1 on 5 matching bases. The germline gives CDR1 SEHNR, CDR2 FQNEAQ (reference sequence). The CDR3 totals 14 residues. Trimming took 2 bases from V and 2 from J, leaving 9 bases between them. The CDR3 nucleotides read TGTGCCAGCAGCTTAAGGGGCCCTCAAGAGACCCAGTACTTC. Its protein is CASSLRGPQETQYF. Combining the CDR3 with reference TRBV7-9 and TRBJ2-5 gives the whole variable domain DTGVSQNPRHKITKRGQNVTFRCDPISEHNRLYWYRQTLGQGPEFLTYFQNEAQLEKSRLLSDRFSAERPKGSFSTLEIQRTEQGDSAMYLCASSLRGPQETQYFGPGTRLLVL.

V usage is TRBV27 and J usage is TRBJ1-6, with 9 bases lining up with TRBD1. Germline V gene sequence: CDR1 MNHEY, CDR2 SMNVEV (reference sequence). V shed 3 bases, J shed 7 bases, and the junction held 7 bases outside the gene matches. This CDR3 has 16 residues. Here the CDR3 DNA reads TGTGCCAGCAGTTTCGTACAGGGGGCAGGGAATTCACCCCTCCACTTT. Amino acids: CASSFVQGAGNSPLHF.

V usage is TRBV2 and J usage is TRBJ2-2, with TRBD2 identical over 15 bases. V lost 6 bases, J lost 0 bases, and 8 bases stayed unmatched. CDR3 length: 19 amino acids. CDR1 is SNHLY and CDR2 is FYNNEI in the germline V gene. Here the CDR3 reads CASRRFGLAGGPNTGELFF. The CDR3 region has the DNA TGTGCCAGCAGGCGCTTCGGACTAGCGGGGGGGCCGAACACCGGGGAGCTGTTTTTT.

V and J are TRBV2 and TRBJ2-3; 9 bases are a match to TRBD2. The CDR3 covers 15 residues. CDR1 and CDR2 (germline): SNHLY, FYNNEI. V shed 5 bases and J 0 bases; nucleotides not matched to a gene: 3. This chain's CDR3 is CASSPLAGSTDTQYF. The CDR3 DNA follows: TGTGCCAGCAGTCCCCTAGCGGGAAGCACAGATACGCAGTATTTT.

The chain couples TRBV19 to TRBJ1-6; TRBD1 is a possible D gene (6 bases). The germline V and J ends were trimmed by 2 bases and 6 bases, with 17 bases remaining between them. Looked up from germline, CDR1 is LNHDA and CDR2 is SQIVND (reference sequence). The CDR3 extends over 17 amino acids. CDR3 sequence: CASSISWTATGNSPLHF. The CDR3 DNA is TGTGCCAGTAGTATATCTTGGACAGCCACGGGTAATTCACCCCTCCACTTT.

This clone was detected once. This chain joins TRBV7-6 and TRBJ1-1, with TRBD1 matching over 9 bases. The CDR3 sequence is 13 residues long. V lost 5 bases, J lost 7 bases, and 5 bases stayed unmatched. CDR1 and CDR2 (germline): SGHVS, FNYEAQ. In DNA form, the CDR3 reads TGTGCCAGCAGCCCTGGGACAGGGCATGAAGCTTTCTTT. Amino acids: CASSPGTGHEAFF.

This chain links TRBV6-4 with TRBJ2-5, with D possibly being TRBD1 (6 bases). The CDR3 spans 12 residues. Trimming cost V 5 bases and J 4 bases, with 8 bases left between them. The germline V gene has CDR1 MRHNA and CDR2 SNTAGT. In nucleotides, the CDR3 is TGTGCCAGCAGTACAGGGAGAGAGACCCAGTACTTC. This codes for CASSTGRETQYF.

This clone was observed once. J is TRBJ2-2 and V is TRBV14; 7 bases agree with TRBD2. Germline V gene lookup returns CDR1 SGHDN and CDR2 FVKESK. The J segment lost 6 bases and the V segment lost 4 bases, leaving 8 bases of the junction unmatched. The CDR3 is 15 amino acids. In DNA, the CDR3 is TGTGCCAGCAGCCTGGGGGGAGGGCCCTCCGGGGAGCTGTTTTTT. This codes for CASSLGGGPSGELFF.

This CDR3 is CASSSLGSADGYTF. The CDR3, as DNA: TGTGCCAGCAGCTCCTTAGGGAGCGCGGATGGCTACACCTTC. The chain is built from TRBV5-4 and TRBJ1-2; no clear D. Trimming removed 3 bases at V and 6 bases at J, with 15 bases between. The CDR3 consists of 14 residues. Germline V gene data show CDR1 as SGHNT and CDR2 as YYREEE (reference sequence).

This clone was found once. The V and J genes are TRBV6-1 and TRBJ1-1; D not resolved. Trimming cost V 3 bases and J 6 bases, with 17 bases left between them. This CDR3 is built from 15 residues. Germline V lookup: CDR1 MNHNS, CDR2 SASEGT. CDR3 bases: TGTGCCAGCAGTGATAATCTTGGCAGTCCCGCTGAAGCTTTCTTT. It is translated as CASSDNLGSPAEAFF.

The chain employs TRBV2 and TRBJ2-7; 8 bases line up with TRBD2. Trimming at V came to 6 bases and at J to 3 bases, leaving 7 bases not matched to a gene. CDR3 length: 14 amino acids. Germline values: CDR1 SNHLY, CDR2 FYNNEI. DNA for the CDR3: TGTGCCAGCAGCTCCGGGACTAGGCTCTACGAGCAGTACTTC. It codes for CASSSGTRLYEQYF.

The sample holds a few counts of this clone. The J gene is TRBJ1-5, the V gene TRBV30; 12 bases fit TRBD1. Germline trimming cut 4 bases from V and 0 bases from J; bases unmatched to any gene: 10. The germline V gene encodes CDR1 GTSNPN and CDR2 SVGIG (reference sequence). This CDR3 is 18 amino acids long. The CDR3 sequence: CAWKRPGTGGYSNQPQHF. DNA of the CDR3: TGTGCCTGGAAACGCCCAGGGACAGGGGGCTATAGCAATCAGCCCCAGCATTTT.

V gene TRBV27 combines with J gene TRBJ2-3; possible D gene TRBD1, 6 bases. CDR3 length equals 15 residues. Germline-derived CDR1 and CDR2 are MNHEY and SMNVEV (reference sequence). V lost 5 bases, J lost 6 bases, and 18 bases lay in between. The CDR3 coding sequence is TGTGCCAGCAGTCGCCCCACACAGGGTCTGGATACGCAGTATTTT. Its protein is CASSRPTQGLDTQYF.

The J gene is TRBJ2-1, the V gene TRBV27, with 8 positions matching TRBD1. From germline, CDR1 is MNHEY and CDR2 SMNVEV (reference sequence). V lost 7 bases to trimming and J lost 8 bases; unmatched junction nucleotides: 13. This CDR3 is built from 15 residues. Written as DNA, the CDR3 is TGTGCCAGCACCCCCGGACAGGGCATTACCGATGAGCAGTTCTTC. Amino acid sequence: CASTPGQGITDEQFF.

V is TRBV19 and J is TRBJ2-7, with D perhaps TRBD2 (6 bases). V gave up 5 bases and J gave up 5 bases, with 16 bases separating them. The CDR3 has 14 amino acids. Germline values: CDR1 LNHDA, CDR2 SQIVND (reference sequence). DNA of the CDR3: TGTGCCAGTAGTGAGGACGGGAGAAGAAACGAGCAGTACTTC. It encodes CASSEDGRRNEQYF.

This clone was detected once. This rearrangement joins TRBV5-4 to TRBJ1-2, with D possibly TRBD1 on 6 matching bases. The CDR3 consists of 14 residues. Trimming took off 0 bases at V and 4 bases at J, with 10 bases between the two ends. CDR1 and CDR2 from the germline V gene are SGHNT and YYREEE (reference sequence). The chain's CDR3 is CASSLVAGAYGYTF. The CDR3 bases are TGTGCCAGCAGCTTGGTCGCAGGGGCCTATGGCTACACCTTC.

The CDR3 here is CATSRLSTGYTPLHF. CDR3 bases: TGTGCCACCAGCAGACTAAGTACAGGTTATACACCCCTCCACTTT. V usage is TRBV15 and J usage is TRBJ1-6; maybe TRBD1 (5 bases). Germline CDR1 is LNHNV and CDR2 is YYDKDF (reference sequence). The CDR3 covers 15 residues. V dropped 2 bases and J dropped 11 bases, with 16 bases sitting between them.

V and J are TRBV30 and TRBJ1-2; a weak D match, TRBD1 (6 bases). Looked up from germline, CDR1 is GTSNPN and CDR2 is SVGIG (reference sequence). The CDR3 length is 15 residues. The germline V and J ends were trimmed by 3 bases and 1 base, with 15 bases remaining between them. The CDR3 bases are TGTGCCTGGAGAACCGCGGACAGAATTAACTATGGCTACACCTTC. This gives the protein CAWRTADRINYGYTF.